Sequencing of this T cell receptor beta chain was carried out in a study of T cells expressing NK-cell markers. Looking at the study overall: Serological testing identified most of the eight sequenced donors as HCMV-seropositive and one as seronegative. General observations from the study: Similarly, these clonotypes led the CD3+CD56-NKG2C+ fraction as well in several donors.

TCRdb processed the 5' RACE reads again and assigns one entry to each CDR3 protein, with no DNA. This table holds about 150,000 distinct CDR3 sequences. The CDR3 consists of 17 residues. Per the germline V gene, CDR1 is ENHRY and CDR2 is SYGVKD. A remark on this clonotype: No antigen is known for it.

The source of this sequence is a man aged 18-69 years in good health. Sequencing was performed on blood T cells: a sorted CD56 or NKG2C T cell subset, CD4+ or CD8+ T cells, or bulk PBMC T cells (not recorded which). The rearrangement joins TRBV10-3 to TRBJ2-2; the D gene TCRdb calls, TRBD2, cannot be checked with no DNA. CDR3: CAISETSGGLDTGELFF.